This T cell receptor (beta chain) was obtained from a study of cytomegalovirus exposure and HLA in healthy donors. General observations from the study: Researchers reported in a later analysis that common viral pathogens appeared linked to several top clusters. An Asian-associated ancestry cluster reportedly showed fewer N-insertions than the roughly 670-donor mean in a later analysis.

This clone was observed once. Its target is not known. In the PCR, 60 Vbeta and 13 Jbeta primers were used. Per the original methods: Unique TCR beta chains numbered around 80 million in a later analysis, with approximately 10 million shared. Libraries were prepared by immunoSEQ multiplex PCR; TCRdb keeps only in-frame clonotypes and omits some of them. The V and J calls and clone size were taken over from that table, and D and trimming were inferred from the DNA. This sample yields approximately 110,000 clones, of which roughly three quarters are seen a single time; 9.5% to 13% belongs to the top ten. Donors were nominally healthy when sampled, though unrecorded immune exposures were likely. V lost 0 bases to trimming and J lost 2 bases, with 8 bases between them. The CDR3 spans 14 residues. Germline CDR1 reads LGHNA; CDR2 reads YSLEER.

The chain links TRBV4-3 to TRBJ2-7; D call uncertain. This receptor was taken from a man aged 40-49 years in good health and CMV-seropositive. Specimen: PBMCs. Here the CDR3 reads CASSQERQPYEQYF. The DNA of the CDR3 is TGCGCCAGCAGCCAAGAGAGGCAGCCCTACGAGCAGTACTTC.